A single sample is the source of the 9 T cell receptor beta chains below, sequenced in a study of neurological immune-mediated disorders. TCRdb analysed the 5' RACE reads with MiXCR anew, one entry per CDR3 protein. The sample carries over 90,000 distinct CDR3 sequences, about a tenth recorded once. Time point described: longitudinal time-point 3. Sequences were obtained from PBMCs. The receptors shown here come from a female donor with HTLV-1-associated myelopathy (HAM/TSP).

Ten or more counts support this clonotype. This chain uses TRBV7-2 with TRBJ2-3, with 11 bases identical to TRBD2. Germline V lookup: CDR1 SGHTA, CDR2 FQGNSA. This CDR3 has 16 amino acids. With V trimmed by 1 base and J by 2 bases, 2 bases remained unmatched. CDR3 sequence reads: CASSLVSGGATDTQYF. CDR3 DNA: TGTGCCAGCAGCTTAGTTAGCGGGGGGGCCACAGATACGCAGTATTTT.

This clonotype was found many times. V gene TRBV5-1 combines with J gene TRBJ2-3; TRBD2 aligns across 8 bases. The CDR3 runs 18 residues. The V segment lost 0 bases and the J segment 0 bases; nucleotides outside the gene matches: 9. Per the germline V gene, CDR1 is SGHRS and CDR2 is YFSETQ. This CDR3 is CASSLASGGELSTDTQYF. The CDR3 DNA is TGCGCCAGCAGCTTGGCGAGCGGGGGCGAGTTAAGCACAGATACGCAGTATTTT.

This clonotype was found many times. The rearrangement links TRBV5-1 to TRBJ1-1; 8 bases fit TRBD1. Germline V gives CDR1 SGHRS, CDR2 YFSETQ. The CDR3 covers 14 residues. The ends lost 4 bases at V and 4 bases at J; junction bases unmatched: 6. The CDR3 here is CASSAQTGATEAFF. In nucleotides, the CDR3 is TGCGCCAGCAGCGCCCAGACAGGGGCCACTGAAGCTTTCTTT.

This clonotype was counted at least ten times. The chain combines TRBV24-1 with TRBJ1-5; D perhaps matches TRBD1 (5 bases). V was clipped by 7 bases and J by 2 bases, with 17 bases between them. The germline gives CDR1 KGHDR, CDR2 SFDVKD. This CDR3 comprises 16 residues. CDR3 nucleotides: TGTGCCACCAGCGACAGTAGGGAAGGGCGCAATCAGCCCCAGCATTTT. This translates into CATSDSREGRNQPQHF.

The sample holds many counts of this clonotype. The DNA for the CDR3 is TGTGCCAGCAGTTTCCAGGTTAGCACAGATACGCAGTATTTT. Protein: CASSFQVSTDTQYF. The chain links TRBV12-3 or TRBV12-4 to TRBJ2-3; D is uncertain. The CDR3 has 14 amino acids. V was clipped by 3 bases and J by 0 bases, with 7 bases between them.

This clonotype was counted many times. The gene calls are TRBV7-9 and TRBJ1-2; 8 bases fit TRBD1. After removal of 4 bases from V and 5 bases from J, the junction contained 6 bases not matched to a gene. CDR1 is SEHNR, CDR2 FQNEAQ, per germline (reference sequence). The CDR3 spans 14 residues. This CDR3 is CASSYRGTQYGYTF. CDR3 bases: TGTGCCAGCAGCTACAGGGGGACTCAGTATGGCTACACCTTC.

This clonotype was counted many times. This chain links TRBV20-1 with TRBJ1-1; D is unclear. Germline lookup yields CDR1 DFQATT and CDR2 SNEGSKA (reference sequence). This CDR3 is 13 amino acids long. V gave up 0 bases and J gave up 4 bases, with 9 bases separating them. CDR3 residues: CSAREGWTTEAFF. The CDR3 DNA reads as TGCAGTGCTAGAGAAGGATGGACCACTGAAGCTTTCTTT.

Worth noting for this clonotype: It is unclear where the CDR3 begins or ends on the DNA, so no DNA is shown, and the CDR3 is as TCRdb lists it. V gene TRBV7-2 combines with J gene TRBJ2-7; TRBD2 is the table's D call, not checked against the DNA. The germline V gene encodes CDR1 SGHTA and CDR2 FQGNSA. The CDR3 is made up of 21 amino acids, end residues included. CDR3 sequence reads: CASSFYICSARGPGAGYEQYF.

The CDR3: CAITPTRRMSTDTQYF. As DNA, the CDR3 is TGTGCCATCACCCCCACCCGGCGAATGAGCACAGATACGCAGTATTTT. The V and J genes are TRBV6-2 or TRBV6-3 and TRBJ2-3; D ambiguous. The length of the CDR3 is 16 residues. Per the germline V gene, CDR1 is MNHEY and CDR2 is SVGEGT. V was clipped by 10 bases and J by 0 bases, with 20 bases between them.